These 11 T cell receptor beta chains were sequenced from one sample in a study of blood T cell repertoires in COVID-19. TCRdb's table, derived via immunoSEQ multiplex PCR, lists solely in-frame clones and lacks some. The sample contains 150,000 to 190,000 clones, around 84% of which appear only once. The sequencing sample was made of peripheral blood. These receptors were obtained from a woman aged 60-75 years with COVID-19, enrolled during active disease.

This chain links TRBV7-9 with TRBJ1-2, with D perhaps TRBD1 (5 bases). CDR1 SEHNR and CDR2 FQNEAQ come from the germline V gene (reference sequence). V was cut by 5 bases and J by 6 bases, with 13 bases left in between. The CDR3 spans 13 residues. The CDR3 region has the DNA TGTGCCAGCAGCCCCAGGGTTGGGGATGGCTACACCTTC. Its protein is CASSPRVGDGYTF.

The chain carries TRBV5-1 and TRBJ1-3; possible D gene TRBD1, 6 bases. Germline CDR1 SGHRS, CDR2 YFSETQ. With 4 bases removed from V and 4 bases from J, the gap between germline ends came to 18 bases. CDR3 length: 16 residues. CDR3 sequence: CASSPYDRPGGNTIYF. The DNA for the CDR3 is TGCGCCAGCAGCCCTTACGACAGGCCGGGAGGAAACACCATATATTTT.

The V gene is TRBV9, the J gene TRBJ1-4; D gene unclear. There are 16 residues in the CDR3. Trimming removed 3 bases from V and 4 bases from J, with 16 bases in between. Germline CDR1 SGDLS, CDR2 YYNGEE. The CDR3 spells CASSALSGWGNEKLFF. The CDR3 nucleotides read TGTGCCAGCAGCGCACTCAGCGGATGGGGTAATGAAAAACTGTTTTTT.

The CDR3 DNA follows: TGCGCCAGCAGCCAAGTCCCTAGCGGGACAAGGACGAGCACAGATACGCAGTATTTT. Translated, it gives CASSQVPSGTRTSTDTQYF. This chain links TRBV5-1 with TRBJ2-3; 9 positions agree with TRBD2. This CDR3 has 19 amino acids. V gave up 4 bases and J gave up 0 bases; unmatched junction bases: 15. The germline CDR1 and CDR2 sequences are SGHRS and YFSETQ.

The V and J genes are TRBV3-1 (or the pseudogene TRBV3-2) and TRBJ2-3; no clear D. The CDR3 covers 13 residues. CDR1 is LGHDT, CDR2 YNNKEL, per germline (reference sequence). V was cut by 2 bases and J by 2 bases, with 5 bases left in between. Written as DNA, the CDR3 is TGTGCCAGCAGCCAATCCCTCACAGATACGCAGTATTTT. It yields the protein CASSQSLTDTQYF.

The genes are TRBV12-5 and TRBJ1-1; D remains unclear. CDR3 length equals 14 residues. The ends were cut back, 6 bases at V and 6 bases at J, with 17 bases in the middle. Germline CDR1 and CDR2: LGHNT and FRNRAP. In nucleotides, the CDR3 is TGTGCTAGTGGGTTTCGTGTCCGGGAATCTGAAGCTTTCTTT. The encoded protein is CASGFRVRESEAFF.

The chain couples TRBV6-5 to TRBJ1-5; the D gene is possibly TRBD1 (5 bases). With 5 bases removed from V and 6 bases from J, the gap between germline ends came to 14 bases. There are 14 residues in the CDR3. The germline V gene encodes CDR1 MNHEY and CDR2 SVGAGI. CDR3 bases: TGTGCCAGCAGTACCGGGGGGATAGGTCAGCCCCAGCATTTT. The encoded protein is CASSTGGIGQPQHF.

This chain connects TRBV10-1 to TRBJ1-5; 7 nucleotides agree with TRBD1. The CDR3 has 15 amino acids. V lost 7 bases to trimming and J lost 4 bases; unmatched junction nucleotides: 10. Germline CDR1 and CDR2: WNHNN and SYGVQD (reference sequence). The CDR3 is CASTGGKQGNQPQHF. CDR3 DNA: TGCGCCAGCACCGGAGGGAAACAGGGGAATCAGCCCCAGCATTTT.

This clone was detected only a few times. V gene TRBV7-2 combines with J gene TRBJ1-6; no clear D gene. With 5 bases removed from V and 2 bases from J, the gap between germline ends came to 16 bases. The germline gives CDR1 SGHTA, CDR2 FQGNSA. CDR3 length: 17 amino acids. CDR3 sequence: CASSPRRGWTYNSPLHF. As DNA, the CDR3 is TGTGCCAGCAGCCCCAGACGGGGTTGGACCTATAATTCACCCCTCCACTTT.

This clone has just a few counts. CDR3 nucleotide sequence: TGCGCCAGCAACCGGGGAGAGACCCAGTACTTC. Translation gives CASNRGETQYF. This chain uses TRBV5-1 with TRBJ2-5; a possible D gene is TRBD2 (5 bases). V lost 6 bases and J lost 4, with 7 bases in between. The germline CDR1 and CDR2 sequences are SGHRS and YFSETQ. The CDR3 has 11 residues.

This chain links TRBV19 with TRBJ2-1; 9 bases are a match to TRBD2. V was pared by 3 bases and J by 6 bases, with 9 bases of the junction left unmatched. The CDR3 length is 16 residues. Germline assignment: CDR1 LNHDA and CDR2 SQIVND (reference sequence). In nucleotides, the CDR3 is TGTGCCAGTAGTATCTTCGGCGGGAGGGCCTCCAATGAGCAGTTCTTC. Its protein is CASSIFGGRASNEQFF. Complete variable domain (other parts from reference TRBV19 and TRBJ2-1): DGGITQSPKYLFRKEGQNVTLSCEQNLNHDAMYWYRQDPGQGLRLIYYSQIVNDFQKGDIAEGYSVSREKKESFPLTVTSAQKNPTAFYLCASSIFGGRASNEQFFGPGTRLTVL.